The entry that follows covers one T cell receptor beta chain sequence. The antigen this receptor binds is unknown. Per-base qualities were not stored, and no clone one base away is much larger. This sample is drawn from a study of response to subunit inactivated influenza vaccine (dated by TCRdb to 2016 to 2019). General notes on the study: Deep quantitative T cell receptor repertoire profiling was used in the study to track responses to a trivalent subunit inactivated influenza vaccine.

What the work shows at the level of the full study, not this receptor alone: The authors proposed that each seasonal influenza vaccination may bring in only a limited number of new T cells.

The CDR3 spans 14 residues, from the cysteine through the phenylalanine. Only the CDR3 DNA is retained, 42 bases long and in frame from the first base. CDR1 and CDR2 are drawn from the germline V gene (reference sequence): DFQATT, SNEGSKA. At the junction V is shortened by 8 bases and J by 2 bases; bases outside the gene matches: 8. Preparation of the library involved RT-PCR. Sequenced on an Illumina HiSeq 2500. Starting from the raw public reads, TCRdb applied fastp trimming at Q25, assembled clones with MiXCR and retained in-frame beta chains. Each entry is one CDR3 protein sequence, shown with its most common DNA and genes. The sample table contains 530,000 or so distinct CDR3 sequences; only one count was recorded for 25% of them. Of the sample, 1.9% falls within the top ten clones.

The sequence was obtained from a man aged 50 or older who received an inactivated influenza vaccine. Donor details come from another sample of the same person, matched by shared clones. Specimen: CD4+ T cells sorted from PBMCs, collected around 5 days after vaccination. This chain is built from TRBV20-1 and TRBJ2-7; 11 central bases correspond to TRBD2. The DNA sequence reads TGCAGTTCTTTTAGCGGGAGGGCGACCTACGAGCAGTACTTC. Its translation reads: CSSFSGRATYEQYF.